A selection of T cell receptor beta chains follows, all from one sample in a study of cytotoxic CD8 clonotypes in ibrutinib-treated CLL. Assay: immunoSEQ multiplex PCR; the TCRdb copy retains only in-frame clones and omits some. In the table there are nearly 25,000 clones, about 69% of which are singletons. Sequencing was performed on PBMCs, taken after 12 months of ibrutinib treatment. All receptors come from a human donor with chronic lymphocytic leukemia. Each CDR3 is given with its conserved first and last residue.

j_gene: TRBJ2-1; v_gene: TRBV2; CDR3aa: CASRGWGVREQFF
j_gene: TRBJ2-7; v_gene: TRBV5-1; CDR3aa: CASSSSLGLANYEQYF
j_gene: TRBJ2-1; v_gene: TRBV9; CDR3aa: CASSAGGNSYNEQFF
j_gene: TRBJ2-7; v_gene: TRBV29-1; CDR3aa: CSVLGRNYEQYF
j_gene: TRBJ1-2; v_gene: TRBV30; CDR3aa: CAWSGSTGNGYTF
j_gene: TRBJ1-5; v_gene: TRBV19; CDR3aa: CASSIGVESNQPQHF
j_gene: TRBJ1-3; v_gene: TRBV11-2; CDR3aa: CASSSGEPGNTIYF
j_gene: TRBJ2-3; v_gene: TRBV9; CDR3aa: CASSVAGRTDTQYF
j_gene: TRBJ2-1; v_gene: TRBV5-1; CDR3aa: CASSPPSGGSYNEQFF
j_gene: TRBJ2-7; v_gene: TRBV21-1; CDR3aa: CASSKFFCVGGTYEQYF
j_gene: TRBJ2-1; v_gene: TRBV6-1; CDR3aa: CASSEEFGFGQFF
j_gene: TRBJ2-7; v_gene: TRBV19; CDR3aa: CASSLRGDGYEQYF
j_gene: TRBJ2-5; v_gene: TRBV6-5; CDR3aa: CASSSPGLASRQTQYF
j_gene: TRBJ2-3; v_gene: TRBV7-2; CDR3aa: CASSPSYTQYF
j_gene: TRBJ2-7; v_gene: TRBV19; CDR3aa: CASSRGTERYEQYF
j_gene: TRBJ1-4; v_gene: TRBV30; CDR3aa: CAWMGQGTQLFF
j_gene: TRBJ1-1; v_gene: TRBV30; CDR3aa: CACTTGQGGTEAFF
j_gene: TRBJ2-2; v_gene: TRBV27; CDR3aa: CASKRNTGELFF
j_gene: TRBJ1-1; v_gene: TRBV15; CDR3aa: CATSRDRAGDTEAFF
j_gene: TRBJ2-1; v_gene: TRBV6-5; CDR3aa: CASSYSMRTLRNEQFF
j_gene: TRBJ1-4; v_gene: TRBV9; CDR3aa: CASSAGFNEKLFF
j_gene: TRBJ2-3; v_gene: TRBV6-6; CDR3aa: CASSSRSPLMGDTQYF
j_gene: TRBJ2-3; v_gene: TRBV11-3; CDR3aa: CASGTGDTQYF
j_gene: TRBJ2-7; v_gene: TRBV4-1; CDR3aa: CASSQDVGMRQGIYEQYF
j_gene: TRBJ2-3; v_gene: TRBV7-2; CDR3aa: CASSSRHGPTDTQYF
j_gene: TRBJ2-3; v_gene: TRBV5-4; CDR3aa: CASSLGGPTSTDTQYF
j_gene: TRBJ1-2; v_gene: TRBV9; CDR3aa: CASSVSQDYGYTF
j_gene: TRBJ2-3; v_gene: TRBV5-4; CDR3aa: CASSFSVSTDTQYF
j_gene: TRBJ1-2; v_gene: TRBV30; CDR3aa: CAWSKPGGYGYTF
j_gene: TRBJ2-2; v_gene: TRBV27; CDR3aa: CAASRAGGRTGELFF
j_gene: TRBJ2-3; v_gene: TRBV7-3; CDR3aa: CASIKGTGDVDTQYF
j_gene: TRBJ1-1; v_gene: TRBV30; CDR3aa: CAWSAYAGVNTEAFF
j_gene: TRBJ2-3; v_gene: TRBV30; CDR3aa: CAWGGQLIQDTQYF
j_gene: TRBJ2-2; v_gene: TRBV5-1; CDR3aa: CASSLGVRELFF
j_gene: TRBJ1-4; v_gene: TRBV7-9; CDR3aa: CASSPSFGAGEKLFF
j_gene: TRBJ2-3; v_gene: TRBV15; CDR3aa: CATSVTRGTKTDTQYF
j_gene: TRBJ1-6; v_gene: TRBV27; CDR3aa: CASSSRESSPLHF
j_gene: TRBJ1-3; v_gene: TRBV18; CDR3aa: CASSPGTVRTGGNTIYF
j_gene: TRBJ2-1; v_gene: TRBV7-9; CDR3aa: CASSLEFRGNEQFF
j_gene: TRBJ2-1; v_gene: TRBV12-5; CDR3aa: CASAHNRGYEQFF
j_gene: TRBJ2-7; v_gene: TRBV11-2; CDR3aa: CASSLGNRFYPYEQYF
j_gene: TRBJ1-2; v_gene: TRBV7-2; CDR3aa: CASSSRGTGGFGYTF
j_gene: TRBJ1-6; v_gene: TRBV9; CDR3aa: CASSWGAGNSPLHF
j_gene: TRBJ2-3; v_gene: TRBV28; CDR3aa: CASSEGADTQYF
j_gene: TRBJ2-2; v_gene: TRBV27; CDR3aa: CASSPQGGSTGELFF
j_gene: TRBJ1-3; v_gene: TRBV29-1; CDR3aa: CSVEVPLTGSGNTIYF
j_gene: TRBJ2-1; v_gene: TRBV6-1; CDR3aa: CASRPPGSSYNEQFF
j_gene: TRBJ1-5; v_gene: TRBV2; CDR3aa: CASKRQDTQNQPQHF
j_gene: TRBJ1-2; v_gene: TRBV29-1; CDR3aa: CSVEGSSGGGVNYGYTF
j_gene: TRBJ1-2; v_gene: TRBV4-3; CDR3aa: CASSQDTGDYGYTF
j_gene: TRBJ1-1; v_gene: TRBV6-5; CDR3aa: CASSRGQGRAEAFF
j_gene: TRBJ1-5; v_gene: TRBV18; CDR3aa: CASSRAPADAGSNQPQHF
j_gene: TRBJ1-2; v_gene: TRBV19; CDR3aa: CASRQALGYTF
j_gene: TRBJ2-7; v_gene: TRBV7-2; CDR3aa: CASSWGQGRYEQYF
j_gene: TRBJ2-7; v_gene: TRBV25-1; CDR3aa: CASTVAAGGYEQYF
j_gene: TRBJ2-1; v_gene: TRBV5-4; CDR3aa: CASSPPGNNEQFF
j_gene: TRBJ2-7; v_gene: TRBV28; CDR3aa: CASSGTYEQYF